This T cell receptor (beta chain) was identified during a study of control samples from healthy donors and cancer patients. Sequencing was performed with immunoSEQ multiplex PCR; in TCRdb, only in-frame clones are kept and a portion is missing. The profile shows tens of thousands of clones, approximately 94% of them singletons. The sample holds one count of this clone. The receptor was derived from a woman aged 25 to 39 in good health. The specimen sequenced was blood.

The CDR3 DNA reads TGCGCCAGCAGCCAAGACAGGGCCTATACTGAAGCTTTCTTT. Translated: CASSQDRAYTEAFF. The V call is TRBV4-1, the J call TRBJ1-1; D might be TRBD1 (5 bases). The CDR3 totals 14 residues. CDR1 MGHRA and CDR2 YSYEKL come from the germline V gene. Trimming stripped 0 bases from V and 5 bases from J, with 10 bases between.